A selection of T cell receptor beta chains follows, all from one sample in a study of post-analysis software for immune sequencing data. TCRdb re-called the PCR reads through MiXCR, storing one row per CDR3 protein. The sample holds 750,000 to 950,000 distinct CDR3 sequences, roughly 50% seen once. The sample was blood. The origin of the receptors is a girl aged 10 to 17 with multiple sclerosis. Each CDR3 is given with its conserved first and last residue. Fields, in order: clone size, V gene, J gene, D gene, CDR3 DNA, CDR3 protein. A D gene is named only where the DNA matches it firmly. Clone size is given for some rows only: seen once, a few or many times, or a class if the clone is expanded.

-	TRBV4-1	TRBJ2-3	-	TGCGCCGGCAGCCAAGACCCTCCTCCCTTCGGAGATACGCAGTATTTT	CAGSQDPPPFGDTQYF
-	TRBV14	TRBJ2-4	TRBD2	TGTGCCAGCAGCCAAGATGCTGCGGGGAGCGGGAGATTTACAGACATTCAGTACTTC	CASSQDAAGSGRFTDIQYF
few	TRBV29-1	TRBJ2-3	-	TGCAGCGTTGCATACACAGATACGCAGTATTTT	CSVAYTDTQYF
-	TRBV29-1	TRBJ1-5	-	TGCAGCGTTCAGGACAGACCCAATCAGCCCCAGCATTTT	CSVQDRPNQPQHF
-	TRBV6-5	TRBJ1-4	-	TGTGCCAGCAGTTACTCTGGGACACTCAATGAAAAACTGTTTTTT	CASSYSGTLNEKLFF
few	TRBV20-1	TRBJ2-7	-	TGCAGTGCCTGGGACAAGACCTACGAGCAGTACTTC	CSAWDKTYEQYF
-	TRBV10-3	TRBJ1-5	-	TGTGCCATCAGTGATCGGGGCCTTGGGGGCAATCAGCCCCAGCATTTT	CAISDRGLGGNQPQHF
few	TRBV10-1	TRBJ2-7	-	TGCGCCAGCAGTGATCGGCTTATCTACAATGAGCAGTACTTC	CASSDRLIYNEQYF
-	TRBV6-1	TRBJ2-7	-	TGTGCCAGCAGCTACACTCGGGACACTTACTACGAGCAGTACTTC	CASSYTRDTYYEQYF
-	TRBV7-9	TRBJ2-3	TRBD2	TGTGCCAGCAGCTTACCGGGACTAGCATCAGATACGCAGTATTTT	CASSLPGLASDTQYF
-	TRBV6-1	TRBJ2-5	TRBD2	TGTGCCAGCCAGATGATAGCGGGAGGGACGGAGACCCAGTACTTC	CASQMIAGGTETQYF
-	TRBV7-2	TRBJ2-3	-	TGTGCCAGCAGCATCGTCGGGGGTTTGGTGGATACGCAGTATTTT	CASSIVGGLVDTQYF
-	TRBV12-3/TRBV12-4	TRBJ2-7	TRBD1	TGTGCCAGCAGTTTTAGGGGACAGGGGACTCCCGAGCAGTACTTC	CASSFRGQGTPEQYF
few	TRBV6-5	TRBJ2-1	TRBD2	TGTGCCAGCAGTTACTTCCTAGCGGGGGGTTACAATGAGCAGTTCTTC	CASSYFLAGGYNEQFF
-	TRBV13	TRBJ1-5	TRBD1	TGTGCCAGCAGCTTTACCATGGGACAGGGGGATCAGCCCCAGCATTTT	CASSFTMGQGDQPQHF
-	TRBV19	TRBJ2-5	-	TGTGCCAGTACTGGGGCTAGTCGTGATGAGACCCAGTACTTC	CASTGASRDETQYF
few	TRBV7-2	TRBJ2-6	-	TGTGCCAGCAGCCCTGGGATCGGGGCCAACGTCCTGACTTTC	CASSPGIGANVLTF
few	TRBV3-1	TRBJ2-3	-	TGTGCCAGCAGCCAAGATCAAGGACAATTTGGTGAAGATACGCAGTATTTT	CASSQDQGQFGEDTQYF
-	TRBV28	TRBJ2-5	-	TGTGCCAGCAGTTTACCTCATCAGTGGGGGTCCTGGGAGACCCAGTACTTC	CASSLPHQWGSWETQYF
few	TRBV6-5	TRBJ1-2	TRBD1	TGTGCCAGCAGTTACTTCGGACAGGGGAACTATGGCTACACCTTC	CASSYFGQGNYGYTF
-	TRBV5-1	TRBJ2-3	-	TGCGCCAGCAGCCGTCCGCAAGGAGATACGCAGTATTTT	CASSRPQGDTQYF
-	TRBV19	TRBJ2-7	TRBD2	TGTGCCAGTAGTACTAGCGGGAGTGGCTACGAGCAGTACTTC	CASSTSGSGYEQYF
once	TRBV10-3	TRBJ2-7	-	TGTGCCATCAGATCGGACAGCCTAGGGTCCTACGAGCAGTACTTC	CAIRSDSLGSYEQYF
few	TRBV20-1	TRBJ2-4	TRBD2	TGCAGTGCTCTAGCGGGAGGGTCGGACATTCAGTACTTC	CSALAGGSDIQYF
-	TRBV27	TRBJ2-3	-	TGTGCCAGCAGTTTGCTAGGGAGCGGTACCCCAACACACACAGATACGCAGTATTTT	CASSLLGSGTPTHTDTQYF
once	TRBV6-2/TRBV6-3	TRBJ1-1	-	-	CASSRMANYGYTFGSGTNTEAFF